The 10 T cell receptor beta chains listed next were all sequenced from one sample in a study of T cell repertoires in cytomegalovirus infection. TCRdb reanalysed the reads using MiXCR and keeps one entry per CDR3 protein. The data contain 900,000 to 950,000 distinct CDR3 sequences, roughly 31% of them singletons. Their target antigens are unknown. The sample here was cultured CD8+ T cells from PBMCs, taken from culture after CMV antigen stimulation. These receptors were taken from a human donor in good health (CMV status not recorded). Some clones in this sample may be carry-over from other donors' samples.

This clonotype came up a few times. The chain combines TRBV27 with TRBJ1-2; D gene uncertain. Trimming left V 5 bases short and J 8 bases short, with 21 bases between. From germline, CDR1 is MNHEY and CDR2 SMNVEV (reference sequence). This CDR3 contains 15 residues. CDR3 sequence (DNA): TGTGCCAGCAGTAACACCCCTCCACGGAGAAGGGGCTACACCTTC. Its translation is CASSNTPPRRRGYTF.

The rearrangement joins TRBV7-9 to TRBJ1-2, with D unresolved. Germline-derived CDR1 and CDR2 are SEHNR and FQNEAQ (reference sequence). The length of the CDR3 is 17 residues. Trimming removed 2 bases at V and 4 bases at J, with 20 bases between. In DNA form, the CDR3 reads TGTGCCAGCAGCTTACCTTTACCGGCGAAACTCCGCTATGGCTACACCTTC. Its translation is CASSLPLPAKLRYGYTF.

The CDR3 loop is CASSLTDGNNEQFF. The DNA for the CDR3 is TGCGCCAGCAGCCTAACTGACGGAAACAATGAGCAGTTCTTC. The J gene is TRBJ2-1, the V gene TRBV4-3, with D hard to call. The CDR3 loop spans 14 amino acids. V was clipped by 4 bases and J by 5 bases, with 12 bases between them. Germline V gene lookup returns CDR1 LGHNA and CDR2 YSLEER.

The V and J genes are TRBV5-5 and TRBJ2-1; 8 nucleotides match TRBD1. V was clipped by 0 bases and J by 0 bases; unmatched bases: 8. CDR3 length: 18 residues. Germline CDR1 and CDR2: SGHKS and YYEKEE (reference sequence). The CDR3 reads CASSLAGTGGSSYNEQFF. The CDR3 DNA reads TGTGCCAGCAGCTTGGCCGGTACAGGGGGAAGCTCCTACAATGAGCAGTTCTTC.

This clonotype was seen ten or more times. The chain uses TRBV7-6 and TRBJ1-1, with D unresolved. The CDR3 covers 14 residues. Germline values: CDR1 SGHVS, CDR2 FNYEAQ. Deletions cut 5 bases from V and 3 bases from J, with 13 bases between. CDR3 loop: CASSPALGDTEAFF. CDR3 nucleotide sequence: TGTGCCAGCAGCCCCGCCCTCGGGGACACTGAAGCTTTCTTT.

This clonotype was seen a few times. The CDR3 spells CSARDRDRSTDTQYF. The CDR3 DNA is TGCAGTGCTAGGGACCGGGACAGAAGCACAGATACGCAGTATTTT. The chain carries TRBV20-1 and TRBJ2-3; 7 nucleotides match TRBD1. V gave up 3 bases and J gave up 0 bases; unmatched junction bases: 6. The germline V gene has CDR1 DFQATT and CDR2 SNEGSKA (reference sequence). The length of the CDR3 is 15 residues.

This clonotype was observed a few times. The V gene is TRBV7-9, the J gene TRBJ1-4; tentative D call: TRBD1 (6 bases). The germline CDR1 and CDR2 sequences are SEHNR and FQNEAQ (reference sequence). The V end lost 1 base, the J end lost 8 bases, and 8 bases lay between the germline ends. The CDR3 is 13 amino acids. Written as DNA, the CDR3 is TGTGCCAGCAGCTTAGGACAGGAGGAAAAACTGTTTTTT. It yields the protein CASSLGQEEKLFF.

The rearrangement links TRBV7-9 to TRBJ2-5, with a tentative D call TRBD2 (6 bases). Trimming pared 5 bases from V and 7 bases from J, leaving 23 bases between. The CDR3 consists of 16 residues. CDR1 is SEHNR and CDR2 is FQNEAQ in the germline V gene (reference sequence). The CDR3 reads CASSQPGVSIGGTQYF. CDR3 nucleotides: TGTGCCAGCAGCCAGCCGGGGGTCTCCATAGGTGGGACCCAGTACTTC.

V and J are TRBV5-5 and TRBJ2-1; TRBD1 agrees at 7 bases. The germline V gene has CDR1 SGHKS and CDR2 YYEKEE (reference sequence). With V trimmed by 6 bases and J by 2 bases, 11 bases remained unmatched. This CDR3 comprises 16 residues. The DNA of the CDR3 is TGTGCCAGCACCAACAGACAGGGTACAACCTACAATGAGCAGTTCTTC. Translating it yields CASTNRQGTTYNEQFF.

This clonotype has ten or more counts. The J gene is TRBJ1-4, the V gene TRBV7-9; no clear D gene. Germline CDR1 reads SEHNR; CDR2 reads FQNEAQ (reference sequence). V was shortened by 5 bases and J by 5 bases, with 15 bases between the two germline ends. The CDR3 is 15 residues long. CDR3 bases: TGTGCCAGCAGCCCCCCGGACGTTGGAAATGAAAAACTGTTTTTT. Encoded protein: CASSPPDVGNEKLFF.